The rows below give T cell receptor beta chains drawn from one sample of a study of shared clonotypes between healthy human individuals. Here immunoSEQ multiplex PCR was the method, and the copy in TCRdb shows in-frame clones only, minus some. Of about 2.1 million clones listed, 85% to 95% are singletons. Sample: naive CD8+ T cells from PBMCs. All receptors come from a man aged 18 to 29 in good health. Some clones in this sample may be carry-over from other donors' samples. The CDR3 runs from the conserved cysteine through the conserved F or W. Size tells how often a clone was seen (once, few, many) or the class of an expanded clone, and some rows leave it out.

clone_size,j_call,v_call,cdr3_aa
.,TRBJ2-7,TRBV27,CASSQGATYEQYF
.,TRBJ2-7,TRBV21-1,CASLYGTGCEQYF
.,TRBJ2-1,TRBV2,CASSEAFPSGTSIDNEQFF
.,TRBJ2-7,TRBV9,CASSPGGAEQYF
once,TRBJ2-7,TRBV29-1,CSVDLDSGIEQYF
.,TRBJ1-1,TRBV12-5,CASGPEAWGTEAFF
.,TRBJ2-7,TRBV5-1,CASSLDRVWF
.,TRBJ2-7,TRBV29-1,CSVEEFRQGRPYEQYF
.,TRBJ2-5,TRBV4-3,CASSQEGLAGVRETQYF
.,TRBJ1-1,TRBV10-3,CAISESRGPWTEAFF
.,TRBJ2-7,TRBV28,CASSLRGKAFDEQYF
.,TRBJ2-7,TRBV7-9,CASSLGATYEQYF
.,TRBJ1-1,TRBV6-1,CASSEAGTNTEAFF
.,TRBJ2-7,TRBV27,CASSRGQSYEQYF
.,TRBJ2-7,TRBV7-2,CASSPRTSGFYEQYF
.,TRBJ2-3,TRBV19,CASSSPQGARTDTQYF
.,TRBJ2-7,TRBV27,CASSYGLSYEQYF
once,TRBJ2-7,TRBV4-2,CASSLKDRGPYEQYF
.,TRBJ2-1,TRBV27,CASSLYWGPMGGYNEQFF
.,TRBJ2-7,TRBV28,CASLGGVISYEQYF
once,TRBJ1-1,TRBV19,CASSRPRQGSTEAFF
.,TRBJ2-1,TRBV28,CASSHETSGIYEQFF
.,TRBJ2-7,TRBV7-8,CASSLLGGVRNEQYF
.,TRBJ2-2,TRBV7-8,CASSLNRLAGNTGELFF
.,TRBJ2-5,TRBV7-8,CASSSRTGKETQYF
.,TRBJ2-5,TRBV14,CASSQRLAGGRLQETQYF
.,TRBJ1-1,TRBV10-2,CASRNHPDYVMNTEAFF
.,TRBJ2-2,TRBV28,CASSYPGTTLRELFF
.,TRBJ2-3,TRBV10-3,CAISESRPRKDTQYF
few,TRBJ1-1,TRBV7-9,CASSSSEGGPEAFF
.,TRBJ2-2,TRBV5-4,CASSSQGGGKALTGELFF
.,TRBJ2-2,TRBV4-1,CASSRGLAGGTGELFF
.,TRBJ2-3,TRBV6-5,CASIRDSSSTDTQYF